Listed here are 7 T cell receptor beta chains from one sample, sequenced in a study of response to subunit inactivated influenza vaccine. TCRdb independently ran MiXCR on the RT-PCR reads; one entry per CDR3 protein. Among approximately 530,000 distinct CDR3 sequences listed, roughly 8.2% were seen once. The sequencing here drew on PBMCs from blood, taken approximately 25 months after vaccination. The receptors derive from a man aged 45-69 years who received an inactivated influenza vaccine.

This chain uses TRBV27 with TRBJ2-7; D is unclear. This CDR3 spans 12 amino acids. Per the germline V gene, CDR1 is MNHEY and CDR2 is SMNVEV (reference sequence). The V gene lost 8 bases and the J gene lost 2 bases, with 10 bases spanning the gap. CDR3 protein: CASAAAPYEQYF. In DNA, the CDR3 is TGTGCCAGCGCAGCCGCACCCTACGAGCAGTACTTC.

The chain uses TRBV18 and TRBJ1-1, with D possibly being TRBD1 (5 bases). Trimming removed 2 bases at V and 4 bases at J, with 11 bases between. The germline V gene encodes CDR1 KGHSH and CDR2 LQKENI. This CDR3 region has 14 residues. The CDR3: CASSPTGGPTEAFF. The CDR3, as DNA: TGTGCCAGCTCACCAACGGGGGGACCCACTGAAGCTTTCTTT.

This clonotype has more than one count but fewer than ten. This chain uses TRBV7-6 with TRBJ2-1; D ambiguous. Trimming cost V 6 bases and J 2 bases, with 14 bases left between them. Germline-derived CDR1 and CDR2 are SGHVS and FNYEAQ. The length of the CDR3 is 15 residues. CDR3 nucleotides: TGTGCCAGCAGTTTGACGGACCCGGCCTACAATGAGCAGTTCTTC. The encoded protein is CASSLTDPAYNEQFF. The variable domain in full, with the rest retrieved from reference TRBV7-6 and TRBJ2-1, is GAGVSQSPRYKVTKRGQDVALRCDPISGHVSLYWYRQALGQGPEFLTYFNYEAQQDKSGLPNDRFSAERPEGSISTLTIQRTEQRDSAMYRCASSLTDPAYNEQFFGPGTRLTVL.

As concerns this clonotype: Sequence at one end of the junction differs from germline and may be a read error. CDR3 sequence reads: CAGSQAGPYNEQFF. Written as DNA, the CDR3 is TGTGCCGGCAGCCAAGCGGGGCCCTACAATGAGCAGTTCTTC. The chain carries TRBV14 and TRBJ2-1, with TRBD2 identical over 7 bases. CDR3 length equals 14 residues. Germline CDR1 SGHDN, CDR2 FVKESK.

The chain combines TRBV20-1 with TRBJ2-7, with 9 positions matching TRBD2. The CDR3 spans 14 residues. Germline trimming cut 4 bases from V and 4 bases from J; bases unmatched to any gene: 8. Germline values: CDR1 DFQATT, CDR2 SNEGSKA (reference sequence). This CDR3 reads CSAKRGASKYEQYF. The DNA for the CDR3 is TGCAGTGCTAAGCGGGGGGCGTCAAAATACGAGCAGTACTTC.

The V gene is TRBV30, the J gene TRBJ1-2, with a weak D call TRBD1 (6 bases). The ends were cut back, 3 bases at V and 2 bases at J, with 16 bases in the middle. CDR3 length equals 15 residues. In germline, CDR1 is GTSNPN, CDR2 SVGIG (reference sequence). In nucleotides, the CDR3 is TGTGCCTGGAGCTACATTAGCCAGGGGAACTATGGCTACACCTTC. Translating it yields CAWSYISQGNYGYTF.

This clonotype was counted between two and nine times. The V call is TRBV12-3 or TRBV12-4, the J call TRBJ1-5, with D maybe TRBD1 (6 bases). The CDR3 covers 14 residues. Between the trimmed V and J ends, which lost 6 bases and 4 bases, there was a span of 13 bases. DNA of the CDR3: TGTGCCAGCAGACAAGGACAGAATAATCAGCCCCAGCATTTT. The encoded protein is CASRQGQNNQPQHF.